This is a list of T cell receptor beta chains from one sample in a study of STAT3 mutations in large granular lymphocyte leukemia. Sequencing used immunoSEQ multiplex PCR; TCRdb keeps in-frame clones, though not all of them. Among under 4,500 clones listed, around 66% were seen once. Sequenced material: peripheral blood mononuclear cells. These receptors all come from a man aged 55-75 years with T-cell large granular lymphocyte leukemia. Some clones in this sample may be carry-over from other donors' samples. Both conserved end residues are part of each CDR3. Each record gives: D gene, clone size, J gene, V gene, CDR3 protein, CDR3 DNA. A D gene is named only where the DNA matches it firmly. Not all rows give a size; the values are once, few, many and, for expanded clones, a class.

D: NA; size: NA; J: TRBJ2-5; V: TRBV18; CDR3: CASSIAIQETQYF; DNA: TGTGCCAGCTCTATAGCGATTCAAGAGACCCAGTACTTC
D: TRBD2; size: few; J: TRBJ2-3; V: TRBV14; CDR3: CASSYRTSGGRNTQYF; DNA: TGTGCCAGCAGCTACCGGACTAGCGGAGGGAGGAATACGCAGTATTTT
D: NA; size: NA; J: TRBJ2-5; V: TRBV5-6; CDR3: CATSQGGGPLGETQYF; DNA: TGTGCCACCTCTCAGGGGGGCGGCCCCCTGGGGGAGACCCAGTACTTC
D: NA; size: NA; J: TRBJ1-5; V: TRBV5-8; CDR3: CASSLFRSNQPQHF; DNA: TGTGCCAGCAGCTTGTTCAGGTCGAATCAGCCCCAGCATTTT
D: NA; size: NA; J: TRBJ1-2; V: TRBV2; CDR3: CASSEPGRMVVTF; DNA: TGTGCCAGCAGTGAACCAGGGAGAATGGTTGTCACCTTC
D: TRBD2; size: NA; J: TRBJ2-3; V: TRBV5-1; CDR3: CASSAGLLETDTQYF; DNA: TGCGCCAGCAGCGCGGGACTACTAGAAACAGATACGCAGTATTTT
D: TRBD2; size: NA; J: TRBJ2-1; V: TRBV5-4; CDR3: CASSLGGLAATYNEQFF; DNA: TGTGCCAGCAGCTTGGGTGGACTAGCGGCTACCTACAATGAGCAGTTCTTC
D: NA; size: NA; J: TRBJ1-2; V: TRBV19; CDR3: CASSIGDGPNGYTF; DNA: TGTGCCAGTAGTATAGGGGACGGGCCCAATGGCTACACCTTC
D: NA; size: NA; J: TRBJ1-2; V: TRBV5-6; CDR3: CASSLADFSYGYTF; DNA: TGTGCCAGCAGCTTGGCGGACTTCTCCTATGGCTACACCTTC
D: NA; size: NA; J: TRBJ1-5; V: TRBV13; CDR3: CASSLRSNQPQHF; DNA: TGTGCCAGCAGCTTGCGAAGCAATCAGCCCCAGCATTTT
D: NA; size: NA; J: TRBJ2-7; V: TRBV15; CDR3: CATSRDLTGDYEQYF; DNA: TGTGCCACCAGCAGAGATCTTACCGGGGACTACGAGCAGTACTTC
D: TRBD2; size: NA; J: TRBJ2-5; V: TRBV4-3; CDR3: CASSQERGLAGQETQYF; DNA: TGCGCCAGCAGCCAAGAAAGGGGACTAGCGGGTCAAGAGACCCAGTACTTC
D: TRBD2; size: NA; J: TRBJ2-5; V: TRBV27; CDR3: CASSSFGGVETQYF; DNA: TGTGCCAGCAGTTCTTTCGGGGGGGTAGAGACCCAGTACTTC
D: NA; size: NA; J: TRBJ2-3; V: TRBV5-1; CDR3: CASSLAGAASTDTQYF; DNA: TGCGCCAGCAGCTTGGCCGGGGCAGCTAGCACAGATACGCAGTATTTT
D: NA; size: NA; J: TRBJ1-2; V: TRBV30; CDR3: CAWSVAGTPKREGYTF; DNA: TGTGCCTGGAGTGTCGCCGGGACACCTAAGAGGGAAGGCTACACCTTC
D: NA; size: NA; J: TRBJ1-5; V: TRBV6-6; CDR3: CASSNAQDYSNQPQHF; DNA: TGTGCCAGCAGTAACGCGCAAGATTATAGCAATCAGCCCCAGCATTTT
D: NA; size: NA; J: TRBJ1-2; V: TRBV7-9; CDR3: CASTQSVREGYTF; DNA: TGTGCCAGCACCCAGTCGGTAAGGGAAGGCTACACCTTC
D: NA; size: NA; J: TRBJ1-2; V: TRBV30; CDR3: CAGPGVNGYTF; DNA: TGTGCCGGCCCCGGGGTGAATGGCTACACCTTC